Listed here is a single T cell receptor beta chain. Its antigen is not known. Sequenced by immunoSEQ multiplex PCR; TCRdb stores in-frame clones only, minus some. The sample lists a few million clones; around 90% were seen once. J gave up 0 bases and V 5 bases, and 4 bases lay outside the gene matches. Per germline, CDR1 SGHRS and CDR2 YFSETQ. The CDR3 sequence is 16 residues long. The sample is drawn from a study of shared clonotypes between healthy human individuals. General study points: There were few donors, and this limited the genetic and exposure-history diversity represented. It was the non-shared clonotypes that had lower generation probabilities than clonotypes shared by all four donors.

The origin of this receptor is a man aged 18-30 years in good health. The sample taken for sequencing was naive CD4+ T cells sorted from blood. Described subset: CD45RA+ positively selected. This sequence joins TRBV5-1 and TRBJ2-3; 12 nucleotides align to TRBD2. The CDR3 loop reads CASRTGTSGSTDTQYF. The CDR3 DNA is TGCGCCAGCAGGACAGGGACTAGCGGGAGCACAGATACGCAGTATTTT.